This record looks at one T cell receptor beta chain sequence and its context. Antigen specificity is unknown. V dropped 3 bases and J dropped 0 bases, with 18 bases sitting between them. The CDR3 is 18 amino acids. In germline, CDR1 is SGHTA, CDR2 FQGNSA. cDNA synthesis used the whole RNA isolate, giving expressed TCRB sequences. Sequencing used immunoSEQ multiplex PCR; TCRdb keeps in-frame clones, though not all of them. The sample includes under 450,000 clones, approximately 15% of them seen just once. This sample was taken from a study of beta chain features in type 1 diabetes. Study results and limitations: Fewer junction insertions and more nucleotide deletions appeared in type 1 diabetes patients.

This clonotype originated in a man aged 25 to 40 in good health. The rearrangement links TRBV7-2 to TRBJ2-1; TRBD2 is a possible D gene (5 bases). Sequences were obtained from naive CD4+ T cells from blood. The CDR3: CASSLSFRGTPSYNEQFF. CDR3 DNA: TGTGCCAGCAGCTTGAGTTTCCGGGGAACCCCCTCCTACAATGAGCAGTTCTTC.